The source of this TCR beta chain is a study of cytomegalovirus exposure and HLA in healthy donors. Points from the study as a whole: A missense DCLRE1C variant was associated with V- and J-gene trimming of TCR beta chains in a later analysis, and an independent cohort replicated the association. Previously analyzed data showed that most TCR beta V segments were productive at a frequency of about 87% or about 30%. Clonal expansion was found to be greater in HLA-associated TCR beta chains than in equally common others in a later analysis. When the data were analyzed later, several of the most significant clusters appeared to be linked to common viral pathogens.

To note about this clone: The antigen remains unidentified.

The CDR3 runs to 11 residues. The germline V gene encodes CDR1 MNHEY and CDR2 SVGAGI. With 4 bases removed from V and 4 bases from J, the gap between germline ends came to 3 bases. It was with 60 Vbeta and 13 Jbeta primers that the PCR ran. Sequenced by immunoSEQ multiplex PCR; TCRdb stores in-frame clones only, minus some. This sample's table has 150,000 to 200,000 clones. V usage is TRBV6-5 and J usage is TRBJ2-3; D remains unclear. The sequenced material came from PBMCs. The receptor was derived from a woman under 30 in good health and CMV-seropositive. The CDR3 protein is CASSSSDTQYF. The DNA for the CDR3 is TGTGCCAGCAGTTCCTCAGATACGCAGTATTTT.